This TCR beta chain was profiled in a study of control samples from healthy donors and cancer patients. TCRdb's table, derived via immunoSEQ multiplex PCR, lists solely in-frame clones and lacks some. This sample carries 150,000 or so clones, 88% of them seen once, and the ten largest clones take 4.9%. The ends were cut back, 7 bases at V and 1 base at J, with 17 bases in the middle. Per germline, CDR1 SGHRS and CDR2 YFSETQ. The CDR3 is 15 amino acids. This chain connects TRBV5-1 to TRBJ1-1; perhaps TRBD1 as D (5 bases). Sequenced input: blood. This TCR derives from a woman aged 25-40 years in good health. CDR3: CASAQTGIPNTEAFF. The CDR3 DNA is TGCGCCAGCGCCCAAACAGGAATACCGAACACTGAAGCTTTCTTT.